This T cell receptor beta chain stems from a study of shared clonotypes between healthy human individuals. For the study at large: CD4 naive and memory got three plates each, CD8 naive two, CD8 memory one. Study-level findings and limits: Memory subsets had estimated richness that was generally smaller than that of naive subsets.

TCRdb's copy holds only in-frame clones and misses some; the assay was immunoSEQ multiplex PCR. The profile shows approximately 740,000 clones, around 72% of them singletons. CDR3 size: 15 residues. Trimming at V came to 0 bases and at J to 3 bases, leaving 4 bases not matched to a gene. Germline lookup yields CDR1 SGHRS and CDR2 YFSETQ. About this clone: Its antigen is not identified.

This chain uses TRBV5-1 with TRBJ2-7; 9 bases fit TRBD1. The sequencing sample was made of memory CD4+ T cells sorted from blood. Subset given: CD45RA-negative fraction. This TCR came from a woman in her twenties or thirties in good health. The CDR3, as DNA: TGCGCCAGCAGCTTGGCTGGGGGACAGGGCTACGAGCAGTACTTC. This translates into CASSLAGGQGYEQYF.